One sample yielded the 21 T cell receptor beta chains listed below, sequenced in a study of control samples from healthy donors and cancer patients (dated by TCRdb to 2020 to 2022). The library was built by means of the immunoSEQ multiplex PCR assay. As stored in TCRdb, this immuneACCESS dataset retains in-frame rearrangements with V and J assigned. A fraction of the clones does not appear; measured against another copy, unresolved V genes explain less than half of the discrepancy, and the remainder lacks a known reason. Within this sample are 170,000 or so clones, with 90% of them counted one time only. Roughly 1.3% of the sample is taken by the ten largest. Sequencing was performed on blood. These receptors all stem from a woman aged 45-65 years in good health.

The genes are TRBV30 and TRBJ1-1; D perhaps matches TRBD1 (5 bases). This CDR3 spans 13 amino acids. V lost 2 bases, J lost 4 bases, and 11 bases lay in between. From germline, CDR1 is GTSNPN and CDR2 SVGIG (reference sequence). The DNA for the CDR3 is TGTGCCTGGAGTTTTGGGGCGGGCACTGAAGCTTTCTTT. This encodes CAWSFGAGTEAFF.

This sequence joins TRBV27 and TRBJ2-1; TRBD1 agrees at 10 bases. Trimming at V came to 2 bases and at J to 2 bases, leaving 3 bases not matched to a gene. Germline CDR1 reads MNHEY; CDR2 reads SMNVEV (reference sequence). This CDR3 is built from 16 residues. CDR3 sequence: CASSLRGTGAYNEQFF. CDR3 DNA: TGTGCCAGCAGTTTACGGGGGACAGGGGCCTACAATGAGCAGTTCTTC.

The chain carries TRBV24-1 and TRBJ1-2, with no clear D. The germline CDR1 and CDR2 sequences are KGHDR and SFDVKD. This CDR3 is built from 13 residues. Trimming stripped 1 base from V and 8 bases from J, with 10 bases between. The CDR3 DNA follows: TGTGCCACCAGTGATTTCGAGGGAGGCGGCTACACCTTC. Translation: CATSDFEGGGYTF.

This clone has only one observation. The chain couples TRBV9 to TRBJ2-2; 8 bases align to TRBD1. This CDR3 spans 16 amino acids. Germline-derived CDR1 and CDR2 are SGDLS and YYNGEE. V trimming: 0 bases; J trimming: 4 bases; junction bases outside the gene matches: 5. The DNA of the CDR3 is TGTGCCAGCAGCGTAGCCCAGGGGGCGACCACCGGGGAGCTGTTTTTT. Amino acid sequence: CASSVAQGATTGELFF. Drawing the rest from reference TRBV9 and TRBJ2-2, the complete variable domain is DSGVTQTPKHLITATGQRVTLRCSPRSGDLSVYWYQQSLDQGLQFLIQYYNGEERAKGNILERFSAQQFPDLHSELNLSSLELGDSALYFCASSVAQGATTGELFFGEGSRLTVL.

This chain links TRBV27 with TRBJ1-1; D uncertain. Trimming removed 0 bases from V and 1 base from J, with 12 bases in between. Germline CDR1 MNHEY, CDR2 SMNVEV (reference sequence). This CDR3 comprises 16 residues. The CDR3 DNA follows: TGTGCCAGCAGTTTATCCTCAGCAGCGGCGAACACTGAAGCTTTCTTT. Residues: CASSLSSAAANTEAFF.

The CDR3 nucleotides are TGCGCCAGCAGCCCAGGACAGATATCTTCTTACGAGCAGTACTTC. The encoded protein is CASSPGQISSYEQYF. The chain is built from TRBV5-1 and TRBJ2-7; perhaps TRBD1 as D (6 bases). The CDR3 totals 15 residues. The germline V and J ends were trimmed by 4 bases and 4 bases, with 18 bases remaining between them. Looked up from germline, CDR1 is SGHRS and CDR2 is YFSETQ.

This chain uses TRBV7-9 with TRBJ1-1; maybe TRBD1 (5 bases). From germline, CDR1 is SEHNR and CDR2 FQNEAQ (reference sequence). This CDR3 is 16 amino acids long. V was cut by 2 bases and J by 1 base, with 14 bases left in between. The CDR3 sequence is CASSLSRGLKNTEAFF. As DNA, the CDR3 is TGTGCCAGCAGCTTATCTAGGGGATTAAAGAACACTGAAGCTTTCTTT.

This chain uses TRBV6-6 with TRBJ1-4; 8 bases fit TRBD1. V was clipped by 6 bases and J by 6 bases; unmatched bases: 6. This CDR3 comprises 14 residues. Germline CDR1 and CDR2: MNHNY and SVGAGI (reference sequence). The chain's CDR3 is CASSLDRVDEKLFF. The CDR3 DNA sequence: TGTGCCAGCAGCCTGGACAGGGTGGATGAAAAACTGTTTTTT.

This clone showed up just a few times. The chain couples TRBV6-1 to TRBJ2-1, with 12 bases that match TRBD2. In germline, CDR1 is MNHNS, CDR2 SASEGT. The CDR3 consists of 18 residues. The J segment lost 8 bases and the V segment lost 4 bases, leaving 15 bases of the junction unmatched. CDR3 amino acids: CASSVLARTSGIVDEQFF. The CDR3 coding sequence is TGTGCCAGCAGTGTATTAGCTAGGACTAGCGGGATTGTAGATGAGCAGTTCTTC.

CDR3 in amino acids: CASGLGSNQPQHF. The CDR3 nucleotides are TGTGCCAGTGGCTTGGGGAGCAATCAGCCCCAGCATTTT. This sequence joins TRBV19 and TRBJ1-5; the D is unclear. Per the germline V gene, CDR1 is LNHDA and CDR2 is SQIVND (reference sequence). This CDR3 comprises 13 residues. V lost 8 bases and J 1 base, leaving 9 bases between the germline ends.

The chain is built from TRBV25-1 and TRBJ1-2; 9 positions match TRBD1. J was trimmed by 6 bases and V by 2 bases; bases with no gene match: 7. This CDR3 is built from 15 residues. CDR1 and CDR2 from the germline V gene are MGHDK and SYGVNS. The CDR3 reads CASSEVGGQGDGYTF. The DNA for the CDR3 is TGTGCCAGCAGTGAAGTGGGGGGACAGGGCGATGGCTACACCTTC.

J is TRBJ2-7 and V is TRBV9, with 9 positions matching TRBD2. Germline CDR1 and CDR2: SGDLS and YYNGEE. This CDR3 spans 15 amino acids. The ends lost 3 bases at V and 0 bases at J; junction bases unmatched: 4. The CDR3, as DNA: TGTGCCAGCAGCGAGACTAGCGGCCCCTCCTACGAGCAGTACTTC. Protein product: CASSETSGPSYEQYF.

V gene TRBV28 combines with J gene TRBJ1-3; no clear D gene. The CDR3 length is 12 residues. CDR1 and CDR2 from the germline V gene are MDHEN and SYDVKM. Trimming took 6 bases from V and 4 from J, leaving 7 bases between them. The CDR3 loop is CASSAEGNTIYF. CDR3 DNA: TGTGCCAGCAGCGCCGAGGGAAACACCATATATTTT. Full variable domain (outside the CDR3, taken from reference TRBV28 and TRBJ1-3): DVKVTQSSRYLVKRTGEKVFLECVQDMDHENMFWYRQDPGLGLRLIYFSYDVKMKEKGDIPEGYSVSREKKERFSLILESASTNQTSMYLCASSAEGNTIYFGEGSWLTVV.

The chain uses TRBV5-1 and TRBJ2-3; D is possibly TRBD2 (6 bases). The CDR3 is 16 residues long. Trimming removed 4 bases at V and 1 base at J, with 16 bases between. Germline V gene lookup returns CDR1 SGHRS and CDR2 YFSETQ. As DNA, the CDR3 is TGCGCCAGCAGCCCTGGGGTACCTAGCGGCACAGATACGCAGTATTTT. Amino acids: CASSPGVPSGTDTQYF.

This clone was picked up a small number of times. The J gene is TRBJ2-1, the V gene TRBV27; no definite D call. The CDR3 is 14 amino acids. Per the germline V gene, CDR1 is MNHEY and CDR2 is SMNVEV (reference sequence). Trimming stripped 3 bases from V and 5 bases from J, with 11 bases between. DNA of the CDR3: TGTGCCAGCAGTTTTCGAGACGGTAACAATGAGCAGTTCTTC. Translation: CASSFRDGNNEQFF.

The CDR3 DNA sequence: TGTGCCACAGACGGACAGGGGAACACTGAAGCTTTCTTT. Protein product: CATDGQGNTEAFF. This chain uses TRBV28 with TRBJ1-1; TRBD1 matches at 8 bases. The CDR3 totals 13 residues. The germline gives CDR1 MDHEN, CDR2 SYDVKM. V shed 10 bases and J 1 base; nucleotides not matched to a gene: 5.

This chain connects TRBV6-2 or TRBV6-3 to TRBJ2-7; tentatively, D is TRBD1 (5 bases). The length of the CDR3 is 13 residues. From germline, CDR1 is MNHEY and CDR2 SVGEGT. Between the trimmed V and J ends, which lost 4 bases and 4 bases, there was a span of 11 bases. The CDR3 nucleotides read TGTGCCAGCAGTTTGACCAGGGTATACGAGCAGTACTTC. It is translated as CASSLTRVYEQYF.

The rearrangement uses TRBV5-1 and TRBJ2-5, with 8 bases that match TRBD1. J lost 1 base, V lost 0 bases, and 11 bases had no gene match. Germline assignment: CDR1 SGHRS and CDR2 YFSETQ. CDR3 length equals 18 residues. The CDR3 region has the DNA TGCGCCAGCAGCTTGGGACAGGGGCCTAATAGGAGCCAAGAGACCCAGTACTTC. This gives the protein CASSLGQGPNRSQETQYF.

The J gene is TRBJ2-1, the V gene TRBV28; D is unresolved. CDR3 length equals 10 residues. CDR1 and CDR2 (germline): MDHEN, SYDVKM. V was trimmed by 6 bases and J by 5 bases, leaving 2 bases between them. In nucleotides, the CDR3 is TGTGCCAGCAGGGACAATGAGCAGTTCTTC. The encoded protein is CASRDNEQFF.

The rearrangement uses TRBV6-2 or TRBV6-3 and TRBJ1-2; the D gene is possibly TRBD1 (5 bases). Germline lookup yields CDR1 MNHEY and CDR2 SVGEGT. The CDR3 runs 15 residues. V was shortened by 2 bases and J by 4 bases, with 14 bases between the two germline ends. CDR3 region: CASSYADRPLYGYTF. The CDR3 DNA reads as TGTGCCAGCAGTTACGCAGACAGACCCCTCTATGGCTACACCTTC.

This chain connects TRBV19 to TRBJ1-1, with D perhaps TRBD1 (5 bases). V was shortened by 10 bases and J by 11 bases, with 14 bases between the two germline ends. Germline V gives CDR1 LNHDA, CDR2 SQIVND (reference sequence). The length of the CDR3 is 10 residues. The CDR3 loop is CATDGGRAFF. CDR3 DNA: TGTGCCACCGACGGGGGACGGGCTTTCTTT.